The 19 T cell receptor beta chains listed next were all sequenced from one sample in a study of blood T cell repertoires in COVID-19. Repertoires were generated with immunoSEQ multiplex PCR, while TCRdb's copy carries only in-frame clones and drops some. There are 250,000 to 350,000 clones in the sample; roughly 90% occur only once, and over 2% lies in the top ten. The source material was peripheral blood. All receptors derive from a woman aged 50 to 65 who had recovered from COVID-19.

The CDR3, as DNA: TGTGCCAGCAGTGCCCCGGGACTGGGACGAAAGACCCAGTACTTC. The encoded protein is CASSAPGLGRKTQYF. This rearrangement joins TRBV25-1 to TRBJ2-5, with a possible D match to TRBD2 (6 bases). The V gene's germline CDR1 is MGHDK and CDR2 SYGVNS. V shed 4 bases and J shed 6 bases, with 18 bases lying between them. The CDR3 spans 15 residues. Looking up the rest from reference TRBV25-1 and TRBJ2-5 gives the full variable domain: EADIYQTPRYLVIGTGKKITLECSQTMGHDKMYWYQQDPGMELHLIHYSYGVNSTEKGDLSSESTVSRIRTEHFPLTLESARPSHTSQYLCASSAPGLGRKTQYFGPGTRLLVL.

CDR3: CAIRRSGGNNEQFF. The DNA of the CDR3 is TGTGCCATCAGACGCAGCGGGGGGAACAATGAGCAGTTCTTC. This chain joins TRBV10-3 and TRBJ2-1; TRBD2 matches at 9 bases. The germline gives CDR1 ENHRY, CDR2 SYGVKD. J was trimmed by 5 bases and V by 6 bases; bases with no gene match: 5. The CDR3 contains 14 residues.

The rearrangement uses TRBV30 and TRBJ1-1; no clear D. This CDR3 has 13 amino acids. Between the trimmed V and J ends, which lost 1 base and 0 bases, there was a span of 6 bases. Germline V gene data show CDR1 as GTSNPN and CDR2 as SVGIG (reference sequence). CDR3 in DNA: TGTGCCTGGAGTGAACAGATGAACACTGAAGCTTTCTTT. Residues: CAWSEQMNTEAFF.

The genes are TRBV19 and TRBJ1-2; 10 bases are shared with TRBD1. The CDR3 loop spans 16 amino acids. Trimming took 4 bases from V and 2 from J; bases not matched to a gene: 7. Germline CDR1 LNHDA, CDR2 SQIVND (reference sequence). The DNA for the CDR3 is TGTGCCAGTAGTACGGGACAGGGGACCACAAACTATGGCTACACCTTC. Residues: CASSTGQGTTNYGYTF.

V and J are TRBV12-3 or TRBV12-4 and TRBJ1-2; D is unclear. This CDR3 is 13 amino acids long. V lost 8 bases, J lost 7 bases, and 17 bases lay in between. CDR3 residues: CASAPWARGGYTF. The CDR3 region has the DNA TGTGCCAGCGCCCCCTGGGCCCGGGGTGGCTACACCTTC.

The chain employs TRBV6-2 or TRBV6-3 and TRBJ2-5; 7 bases are shared with TRBD2. This CDR3 region has 15 residues. Germline V CDR1 and CDR2: MNHEY, SVGEGT. After removal of 1 base from V and 4 bases from J, the junction contained 6 bases not matched to a gene. The CDR3 here is CASSYYPSGIETQYF. The CDR3 region has the DNA TGTGCCAGCAGTTACTATCCTAGCGGTATAGAGACCCAGTACTTC.

The chain employs TRBV5-1 and TRBJ1-4, with 8 bases aligning to TRBD1. From germline, CDR1 is SGHRS and CDR2 YFSETQ. V lost 4 bases and J lost 5; bases outside the gene matches: 4. This CDR3 is built from 14 residues. The CDR3 DNA reads TGCGCCAGCAGCGTGACAGGGGAGAATGAAAAACTGTTTTTT. This sequence encodes CASSVTGENEKLFF.

The genes are TRBV15 and TRBJ1-2; D perhaps matches TRBD1 (5 bases). From germline, CDR1 is LNHNV and CDR2 YYDKDF (reference sequence). Trimming stripped 1 base from V and 2 bases from J, with 20 bases between. This CDR3 comprises 18 residues. CDR3: CATSRGGKLGHQNYGYTF. The CDR3 nucleotides are TGTGCCACCAGCAGAGGTGGGAAACTTGGACACCAGAACTATGGCTACACCTTC.

This chain uses TRBV5-6 with TRBJ2-7; D remains unclear. Germline V gene data show CDR1 as SGHDT and CDR2 as YYEEEE. Trimming shortened V by 0 bases and J by 5 bases, and 9 bases separated the two germline ends. The CDR3 extends over 13 amino acids. CDR3 in DNA: TGTGCCAGCAGCTTGGGAGGTTTTGACGAGCAGTACTTC. This translates into CASSLGGFDEQYF. The whole variable domain, filled in from reference TRBV5-6 and TRBJ2-7, reads DAGVTQSPTHLIKTRGQQVTLRCSPKSGHDTVSWYQQALGQGPQFIFQYYEEEERQRGNFPDRFSGHQFPNYSSELNVNALLLGDSALYLCASSLGGFDEQYFGPGTRLTVT.

This chain uses TRBV6-5 with TRBJ2-3, with TRBD1 as a possible D gene (6 bases). The germline CDR1 and CDR2 sequences are MNHEY and SVGAGI. The CDR3 loop spans 13 amino acids. Trimming removed 8 bases from V and 2 bases from J, with 11 bases in between. CDR3 nucleotide sequence: TGTGCCAGCGGGAGACAGGCCACAGATACGCAGTATTTT. Protein product: CASGRQATDTQYF.

The chain employs TRBV11-2 and TRBJ2-7; 10 bases agree with TRBD2. This CDR3 has 14 residues. J lost 4 bases, V lost 9 bases, and 9 bases had no gene match. Germline assignment: CDR1 SGHAT and CDR2 FQNNGV. The CDR3 here is CASGASGRVYEQYF. The CDR3 DNA reads as TGTGCCAGTGGGGCTAGCGGGAGAGTTTACGAGCAGTACTTC.

The rearrangement uses TRBV5-6 and TRBJ1-2; D not resolved. The V end lost 0 bases, the J end lost 10 bases, and 13 bases lay between the germline ends. Germline V gene data show CDR1 as SGHDT and CDR2 as YYEEEE. This CDR3 is 13 amino acids long. The CDR3 region has the DNA TGTGCCAGCAGCTTGGTGGCGGTTGAGGACTACACCTTC. This codes for CASSLVAVEDYTF.

The rearrangement links TRBV27 to TRBJ1-1; 10 bases match TRBD1. The ends lost 6 bases at V and 3 bases at J; junction bases unmatched: 4. Germline V gene sequence: CDR1 MNHEY, CDR2 SMNVEV (reference sequence). The CDR3 runs to 14 residues. The CDR3 DNA reads TGTGCCAGCAGGACAGGGGGCAAGGACACTGAAGCTTTCTTT. Protein sequence: CASRTGGKDTEAFF.

This chain uses TRBV14 with TRBJ2-2; D ambiguous. CDR1 is SGHDN, CDR2 FVKESK, per germline. This CDR3 comprises 19 residues. V was trimmed by 0 bases and J by 0 bases, leaving 17 bases between them. The CDR3 DNA reads TGTGCCAGCAGCCAAGATTATACGTCAAGAGAGGCGAACACCGGGGAGCTGTTTTTT. Amino acids: CASSQDYTSREANTGELFF. The whole variable domain, filled in from reference TRBV14 and TRBJ2-2, reads EAGVTQFPSHSVIEKGQTVTLRCDPISGHDNLYWYRRVMGKEIKFLLHFVKESKQDESGMPNNRFLAERTGGTYSTLKVQPAELEDSGVYFCASSQDYTSREANTGELFFGEGSRLTVL.

V usage is TRBV7-9 and J usage is TRBJ1-1, with D hard to call. Germline values: CDR1 SEHNR, CDR2 FQNEAQ (reference sequence). V was clipped by 8 bases and J by 1 base, with 14 bases between them. The CDR3 length is 14 residues. The CDR3 sequence is CASRTLRENTEAFF. The CDR3 DNA is TGTGCCAGCCGAACCTTGCGGGAGAACACTGAAGCTTTCTTT.

This chain joins TRBV4-1 and TRBJ1-6; D call uncertain. Germline lookup yields CDR1 MGHRA and CDR2 YSYEKL. This CDR3 has 16 residues. V was trimmed by 0 bases and J by 8 bases, leaving 14 bases between them. The CDR3 nucleotides are TGCGCCAGCAGCCAAGACGAGGCACGACCTCATTCACCCCTCCACTTT. Translating it yields CASSQDEARPHSPLHF.

The genes are TRBV6-5 and TRBJ2-7, with unresolved D. Trimming left V 4 bases short and J 0 bases short, with 7 bases between. The V gene's germline CDR1 is MNHEY and CDR2 SVGAGI. The CDR3 has 13 amino acids. CDR3 region: CASSLEYSYEQYF. The CDR3 DNA sequence: TGTGCCAGCAGTTTGGAGTACTCCTACGAGCAGTACTTC.

This clone is a singleton in its sample. The chain recombines TRBV2 with TRBJ2-1, with 12 positions matching TRBD2. Unmatched junction bases numbered 5, after V lost 4 bases and J lost 7 bases. Germline V gives CDR1 SNHLY, CDR2 FYNNEI. This CDR3 is built from 15 residues. The CDR3: CASSARTSGINEQFF. CDR3 in DNA: TGTGCCAGCAGTGCTAGGACTAGCGGGATTAATGAGCAGTTCTTC.

The chain carries TRBV6-5 and TRBJ1-1, with D tentatively TRBD1 (6 bases). Germline lookup yields CDR1 MNHEY and CDR2 SVGAGI. The CDR3 sequence is 14 residues long. Trimming took 0 bases from V and 1 from J, leaving 6 bases between them. The CDR3 bases are TGTGCCAGCAGTTACTCGGGGGCGAACACTGAAGCTTTCTTT. Amino acid sequence: CASSYSGANTEAFF.